A selection of T cell receptor beta chains follows, all from one sample in a study of cytomegalovirus exposure and HLA in healthy donors. Data came from immunoSEQ multiplex PCR; TCRdb stores just in-frame clones and leaves some out. This table has 150,000 or so clones, roughly 74% appearing once. The sequenced sample was PBMCs. All receptors derive from a man aged 18 to 30 in good health and CMV-seronegative. The CDR3 runs from the conserved cysteine through the conserved F or W. A D gene is named only where the DNA matches it firmly. Some rows mark clone size as missing; the rest say once, few, many or name a class of expanded clone.

size,V,J,length,D,CDR3,DNA
-,TRBV7-6,TRBJ2-1,15,TRBD1,CASSPGRQGYNEQFF,TGTGCCAGCAGCCCAGGGAGACAGGGGTACAATGAGCAGTTCTTC
-,TRBV5-4,TRBJ1-1,13,-,CASSTEQYTEAFF,TGTGCCAGCAGCACGGAACAGTACACTGAAGCTTTCTTT
-,TRBV28,TRBJ2-3,15,TRBD2,CASSFGGGRTDTQYF,TGTGCCAGCAGTTTTGGCGGGGGGCGCACAGATACGCAGTATTTT
-,TRBV5-6,TRBJ1-5,13,-,CASSILGNQPQHF,TGTGCCAGCAGCATTCTAGGCAATCAGCCCCAGCATTTT
once,TRBV6-5,TRBJ1-1,15,TRBD1,CASVEWGQGDTEAFF,TGTGCCAGCGTCGAGTGGGGACAGGGGGACACTGAAGCTTTCTTT
-,TRBV2,TRBJ1-1,14,-,CASRRGKLNTEAFF,TGTGCCAGCAGGAGAGGGAAGTTGAACACTGAAGCTTTCTTT
-,TRBV27,TRBJ2-3,15,TRBD1,CASSWDRRARNTQYF,TGTGCCAGCAGCTGGGACAGACGAGCTAGAAATACGCAGTATTTT
-,TRBV15,TRBJ1-1,14,-,CATSRPGQSSEAFF,TGTGCCACCAGCAGGCCCGGACAGTCAAGTGAAGCTTTCTTT
-,TRBV7-6,TRBJ2-2,16,TRBD1,CASSLRTGTGTGELFF,TGTGCCAGCAGCTTACGGACCGGGACAGGGACCGGGGAGCTGTTTTTT
-,TRBV5-8,TRBJ1-5,11,-,CASLYSGQGHF,TGTGCCAGCTTGTATAGCGGGCAGGGGCATTTT
-,TRBV27,TRBJ1-1,16,TRBD1,CASSFFPRGRGTEAFF,TGTGCCAGCAGTTTTTTTCCCAGGGGGCGAGGAACTGAAGCTTTCTTT
-,TRBV5-1,TRBJ1-6,14,TRBD1,CASSSGQGNSPLHF,TGCGCCAGCAGCTCGGGACAGGGGAATTCACCCCTCCACTTT
-,TRBV18,TRBJ1-2,15,TRBD1,CASSLTRQGNYGYTF,TGTGCCAGCTCACTAACACGACAGGGGAACTATGGCTACACCTTC
-,TRBV9,TRBJ2-3,16,-,CASSVRSGRVADTQYF,TGTGCCAGCAGCGTCCGATCGGGCAGGGTGGCAGATACGCAGTATTTT
-,TRBV4-1,TRBJ2-2,18,TRBD1,CASSQDLGTVMDTGELFF,TGCGCCAGCAGCCAAGATCTAGGGACAGTGATGGACACCGGGGAGCTGTTTTTT
-,TRBV19,TRBJ1-2,17,-,CASSPWGSGTTNYGYTF,TGTGCCAGTTCCCCTTGGGGGTCCGGGACAACTAACTATGGCTACACCTTC
-,TRBV7-2,TRBJ1-1,14,-,CASSTLQGRTEAFF,TGTGCCAGCAGCACCCTACAGGGTCGGACTGAAGCTTTCTTT
-,TRBV18,TRBJ1-1,14,-,CASSPAGSDTEAFF,TGTGCCAGCTCACCGGCGGGGTCGGACACTGAAGCTTTCTTT
-,TRBV2,TRBJ2-4,15,-,CASSEALQGTTIQYF,TGTGCCAGCAGTGAGGCCTTGCAGGGGACTACCATTCAGTACTTC
few,TRBV4-1,TRBJ2-4,18,TRBD2,CASSPSGKGPLAKNIQYF,TGCGCCAGCAGCCCAAGCGGGAAGGGCCCCTTAGCCAAAAACATTCAGTACTTC
-,TRBV2,TRBJ1-1,13,-,CASSAQGYTEAFF,TGTGCCAGCAGTGCACAGGGTTACACTGAAGCTTTCTTT
-,TRBV5-1,TRBJ2-2,19,-,CASRHSTLRTVVPTGELFF,TGCGCCAGCCGACACTCAACTCTCAGGACAGTGGTTCCGACCGGGGAGCTGTTTTTT
-,TRBV7-8,TRBJ1-2,16,TRBD1,CASSHTGTGGTYGYTF,TGTGCCAGCAGCCACACCGGGACAGGGGGAACCTATGGCTACACCTTC
-,TRBV6-1,TRBJ2-7,16,TRBD2,CASSAPASGVSYEQYF,TGTGCCAGCAGTGCTCCCGCTAGCGGGGTCTCCTACGAGCAGTACTTC
-,TRBV6-5,TRBJ1-5,15,-,CASTPSGGMRQPQHF,TGTGCCAGCACCCCATCGGGGGGAATGCGTCAGCCCCAGCATTTT
-,TRBV30,TRBJ2-7,13,-,CACRGASSYEQYF,TGTGCCTGCAGGGGTGCAAGCTCCTACGAGCAGTACTTC
-,TRBV10-1,TRBJ1-3,18,TRBD1,CASRLGQGDCSSGNTIYF,TGCGCCAGCAGACTAGGACAGGGGGACTGTAGCTCTGGAAACACCATATATTTT
-,TRBV10-3,TRBJ1-1,13,-,CAISPTERTEAFF,TGTGCCATCAGCCCGACAGAGAGGACTGAAGCTTTCTTT
once,TRBV5-1,TRBJ2-1,14,TRBD1,CASIGQGPYNEQFF,TGCGCCAGCATAGGACAGGGGCCCTACAATGAGCAGTTCTTC
-,TRBV30,TRBJ1-2,12,TRBD1,CAGRGPTGGYTF,TGTGCCGGCAGGGGGCCCACGGGGGGCTACACCTTC
few,TRBV2,TRBJ1-1,12,-,CASSSPNTEAFF,TGTGCCAGCAGCTCTCCGAACACTGAAGCTTTCTTT
-,TRBV4-2,TRBJ1-2,15,TRBD1,CATWDSDRVKGGYTF,TGTGCCACCTGGGACTCTGACAGGGTAAAAGGTGGCTACACCTTC
-,TRBV5-1,TRBJ2-5,14,TRBD2,CASSLGLAGETQYF,TGCGCCAGCAGCTTGGGACTAGCGGGCGAGACCCAGTACTTC
-,TRBV6-1,TRBJ1-2,13,-,CASSAGLGGGYTF,TGTGCCAGCAGTGCAGGGCTTGGGGGGGGCTACACCTTC
-,TRBV15,TRBJ1-4,14,-,CATNDGPRVEKLFF,TGTGCCACCAACGACGGGCCCAGGGTTGAAAAACTGTTTTTT
-,TRBV5-1,TRBJ2-2,16,TRBD2,CASSLGLAGGIGELFF,TGCGCCAGCAGCTTGGGACTAGCGGGGGGCATCGGGGAGCTGTTTTTT
-,TRBV5-1,TRBJ1-1,14,-,CASSLGGRGLEAFF,TGTGCCAGCAGCTTGGGGGGGCGGGGGTTGGAGGCTTTCTTT
-,TRBV13,TRBJ1-5,14,TRBD1,CASSLGGQGQPQHF,TGTGCCAGCAGCTTAGGAGGACAGGGTCAGCCCCAGCATTTT
-,TRBV7-9,TRBJ2-5,18,TRBD1,CASSVADTGTGAPRDQYF,TGTGCCAGCAGCGTAGCCGATACCGGGACAGGGGCCCCTCGGGACCAGTACTTC
-,TRBV7-2,TRBJ1-1,14,-,CASSTTGGRTEAFF,TGTGCCAGCAGCACAACCGGGGGGAGGACTGAAGCTTTCTTT
-,TRBV13,TRBJ2-4,20,TRBD1,CASSPRRTGTGEFAKNSQYF,TGTGCCAGCAGCCCAAGGCGGACCGGGACAGGGGAATTTGCCAAAAACAGTCAGTACTTC
-,TRBV6-1,TRBJ2-7,12,-,CASSKLSYEQYF,TGTGCCAGCAGTAAACTTTCCTACGAGCAGTACTTC
once,TRBV15,TRBJ2-1,16,TRBD1,CATSSLQGARYNEQFF,TGTGCCACCAGCAGTTTACAGGGGGCTCGGTACAATGAGCAGTTCTTC
-,TRBV5-8,TRBJ1-4,18,-,CASSFGDTDIATNEKLFF,TGTGCCAGCAGCTTTGGGGACACGGATATTGCAACTAATGAAAAACTGTTTTTT
-,TRBV4-3,TRBJ2-3,14,-,CASSGRGNTDTQYF,TGCGCCAGCAGCGGGCGGGGTAATACAGATACGCAGTATTTT
-,TRBV7-9,TRBJ2-3,16,TRBD2,CASSLLSGGLTDTQYF,TGTGCCAGCAGCTTATTGAGCGGGGGGCTGACAGATACGCAGTATTTT
-,TRBV7-2,TRBJ1-2,13,-,CASTKLDLYGYTF,TGTGCCAGCACTAAACTCGATCTCTATGGCTACACCTTC